The rows below give T cell receptor beta chains drawn from one sample of a study of graft-versus-host responses after intestinal transplantation. Repertoires were generated with immunoSEQ multiplex PCR, while TCRdb's copy carries only in-frame clones and drops some. The sample has 15,000 to 20,000 clones, approximately 80% seen once. The sequenced sample was PBMCs, obtained 14 days after transplant. These receptors all come from a human patient who received an intestinal transplant, so some T cells may come from the graft donor. The CDR3 runs from the conserved cysteine through the conserved F or W. A D gene is named only where the DNA matches it firmly. Clone size is stated in some rows and not others, as once, few, many or a class when expanded.

abundance,j_gene,d_gene,v_gene,CDR3aa,CDR3nt
few,TRBJ1-6,.,TRBV2,CASSVRPGDYNSPLHF,TGTGCCAGCAGTGTGAGGCCAGGCGATTATAATTCACCCCTCCACTTT
.,TRBJ2-5,.,TRBV18,CASSGRGAETQYF,TGTGCCAGCTCCGGCCGGGGGGCGGAGACCCAGTACTTC
.,TRBJ1-1,TRBD1,TRBV28,CASSRNRDSIRNTEAFF,TGTGCCAGCAGTCGTAACCGGGACAGCATCAGGAACACTGAAGCTTTCTTT
.,TRBJ1-5,.,TRBV5-1,CASSLAQGEQPQHF,TGCGCCAGCAGCTTGGCTCAGGGCGAGCAGCCCCAGCATTTT
.,TRBJ1-1,.,TRBV6-5,CASSDSMNTEAFF,TGTGCCAGCAGTGACAGCATGAACACTGAAGCTTTCTTT
.,TRBJ2-3,.,TRBV5-6,CASSVDLERDTQYF,TGTGCCAGCAGCGTGGACCTAGAACGGGATACGCAGTATTTT
.,TRBJ2-7,.,TRBV6-5,CASSVAPATGYEQYF,TGTGCCAGCAGCGTTGCACCGGCGACAGGCTACGAGCAGTACTTC
.,TRBJ2-6,.,TRBV6-6,CASSRGRFNWANVLTF,TGTGCCAGCAGCCGAGGACGGTTCAACTGGGCCAACGTCCTGACTTTC
.,TRBJ2-2,.,TRBV7-9,CASSLGALRGELFF,TGTGCCAGCAGCTTAGGGGCACTTAGAGGGGAGCTGTTTTTT
.,TRBJ1-1,TRBD1,TRBV13,CASSFGARGTGHMNTEAFF,TGTGCCAGCAGCTTCGGGGCGCGCGGGACAGGACATATGAACACTGAAGCTTTCTTT
once,TRBJ2-7,.,TRBV7-2,CASSPTAPTGSYEQYF,TGTGCCAGCAGCCCCACCGCGCCGACAGGCTCCTACGAGCAGTACTTC
.,TRBJ1-1,.,TRBV5-4,CASAEAGNTEAFF,TGTGCCAGCGCGGAGGCGGGCAATACTGAAGCTTTCTTT
.,TRBJ1-1,.,TRBV5-6,CASSLPPQPKSVTETFF,TGTGCCAGCAGCTTGCCCCCCCAGCCCAAGTCGGTTACTGAAACTTTCTTT
once,TRBJ2-7,.,TRBV9,CASSVAGLDEQYF,TGTGCCAGCAGCGTAGCCGGGTTGGACGAGCAGTACTTC
.,TRBJ2-3,.,TRBV5-1,CASSPETDTDTQYF,TGCGCCAGCAGCCCCGAGACAGACACAGATACGCAGTATTTT
.,TRBJ2-1,.,TRBV9,CASSVFWGSSYNEQFF,TGTGCCAGCAGCGTATTTTGGGGGAGCTCCTACAATGAGCAGTTCTTC
.,TRBJ2-1,TRBD2,TRBV11-2,CASRGTNHNEQFF,TGTGCCAGCAGAGGGACTAATCACAATGAGCAGTTCTTC
.,TRBJ2-3,TRBD2,TRBV11-2,CASSFGLGYTDTQYF,TGTGCCAGCAGCTTCGGACTAGGATACACAGATACGCAGTATTTT
.,TRBJ1-2,.,TRBV18,CASSHYKAAYGYTF,TGTGCCAGCTCACACTATAAGGCGGCCTATGGCTACACCTTC
.,TRBJ1-2,.,TRBV21-1,CASSSWPGGYTF,TGTGCCAGCAGCTCTTGGCCCGGCGGCTACACCTTC
once,TRBJ1-1,.,TRBV6-5,CASSYARLGVAEAFF,TGTGCCAGCAGTTACGCGAGGTTAGGTGTCGCTGAAGCTTTCTTT
.,TRBJ1-2,.,TRBV29-1,CSARTGANYGYTF,TGCAGCGCTAGGACGGGAGCTAACTATGGCTACACCTTC
.,TRBJ2-5,TRBD2,TRBV4-1,CASSQQGLAGGETQYF,TGCGCCAGCAGCCAACAAGGACTAGCGGGAGGTGAGACCCAGTACTTC
.,TRBJ2-5,TRBD2,TRBV7-6,CASSLAGAQETQYF,TGTGCCAGCAGCCTAGCGGGGGCCCAAGAGACCCAGTACTTC
.,TRBJ2-7,TRBD2,TRBV6-5,CASRLAGGPGEQYF,TGTGCCAGCCGACTAGCGGGGGGGCCGGGGGAGCAGTACTTC
.,TRBJ2-5,.,TRBV28,CASSSRETQYF,TGTGCCAGCAGTTCGCGTGAGACCCAGTACTTC
.,TRBJ2-3,.,TRBV19,CASSIGTGVSSTDTQYF,TGTGCCAGTAGTATTGGAACAGGCGTCTCTAGCACAGATACGCAGTACTTT
few,TRBJ2-2,.,TRBV7-9,CASSFPEGLAGELFF,TGTGCCAGCAGCTTCCCGGAGGGGCTGGCCGGGGAGCTGTTTTTT
.,TRBJ1-4,.,TRBV6-8,CASSYSRTARGEKLFF,TGTGCCAGCAGTTACTCCAGGACAGCGCGAGGGGAAAAACTGTTTTTT
.,TRBJ2-5,.,TRBV7-9,CASSLASYQETQYF,TGTGCCAGCAGCTTAGCTAGCTACCAAGAGACCCAGTACTTC
.,TRBJ2-1,.,TRBV9,CASSVDNLAYNEQFF,TGTGCCAGCAGCGTAGATAACCTAGCCTACAATGAGCAGTTCTTC
.,TRBJ2-7,.,TRBV5-1,CASSVQTTYEQYF,TGCGCCAGCAGCGTACAAACTACCTACGAGCAGTACTTC
.,TRBJ2-7,.,TRBV18,CASSPPANSYEQYF,TGTGCCAGCTCACCACCAGCGAACTCCTACGAGCAGTACTTC
.,TRBJ2-1,.,TRBV19,CASSMWLGEGFSNEQFF,TGTGCCAGTAGTATGTGGCTTGGAGAGGGTTTTTCCAATGAGCAGTTCTTC
.,TRBJ2-1,.,TRBV11-2,CASSLGVYNEQFF,TGTGCCAGCAGCTTAGGAGTTTACAATGAGCAGTTCTTC
.,TRBJ2-3,TRBD2,TRBV29-1,CSVVASGSPTDTQYF,TGCAGCGTTGTAGCTAGCGGGAGCCCCACAGATACGCAGTATTTT
.,TRBJ2-3,TRBD2,TRBV5-1,CASSLGASGRTDTQYF,TGCGCCAGCAGCTTGGGGGCTAGCGGGAGGACAGATACGCAGTATTTT
.,TRBJ2-6,.,TRBV2,CASSDLSGANVLTF,TGTGCCAGCAGTGATTTGTCTGGGGCCAACGTCCTGACTTTC
.,TRBJ2-7,.,TRBV19,CASSMTGSSYEQYF,TGTGCCAGTAGTATGACTGGAAGCTCCTACGAGCAGTACTTC
.,TRBJ2-5,.,TRBV7-9,CASSLDREARETQYF,TGTGCCAGCAGCTTAGACAGGGAGGCCCGAGAGACCCAGTACTTC
.,TRBJ1-4,TRBD1,TRBV6-1,CASSESRGHGEKLFF,TGTGCCAGCAGTGAGTCCAGGGGGCATGGTGAAAAACTGTTTTTT
.,TRBJ1-1,.,TRBV27,CASIAVRGRNGHHTEAFF,TGTGCCAGCATCGCAGTGCGGGGGCGCAACGGCCACCACACTGAAGCTTTCTTT
few,TRBJ2-1,.,TRBV4-2,CASSQDGNEQFF,TGTGCCAGCAGCCAAGATGGAAATGAGCAGTTCTTC
.,TRBJ1-1,TRBD1,TRBV7-9,CASSLEGAEAFF,TGTGCCAGCAGCTTAGAGGGGGCCGAAGCTTTCTTT
.,TRBJ1-1,.,TRBV5-4,CASSLEEGEGTEAFF,TGTGCCAGCAGCTTGGAGGAGGGGGAAGGGACTGAAGCTTTCTTT
.,TRBJ1-2,.,TRBV4-3,CASSQDAGYTF,TGCGCCAGCAGCCAAGACGCGGGCTACACCTTC
.,TRBJ2-7,TRBD2,TRBV5-6,CASNPGRVSVAGLYEQYF,TGTGCCAGTAACCCCGGCAGGGTGTCTGTAGCGGGGCTCTACGAGCAGTACTTC
.,TRBJ2-7,.,TRBV29-1,CSVEKDSPYEQYF,TGCAGCGTTGAGAAGGACAGCCCCTACGAGCAGTACTTC